This entry lists 8 T cell receptor beta chains sequenced from one sample in a study of T-cell memory formation after mild COVID-19. TCRdb reprocessed the 5' RACE reads with MiXCR, giving one entry per CDR3 protein. This table has 300,000 to 350,000 distinct CDR3 sequences, 13% to 15% appearing once. Sequenced sample: PBMCs or a T cell subset sorted from them (not recorded which). All receptors derive from a young man who had mild COVID-19 (a few samples of this study predate the infection). Cell type and time point are not known.

This clonotype was observed many times. The chain couples TRBV5-6 to TRBJ2-2; TRBD2 agrees at 7 bases. V was pared by 0 bases and J by 2 bases, with 4 bases of the junction left unmatched. The CDR3 is 16 amino acids. Germline V gene lookup returns CDR1 SGHDT and CDR2 YYEEEE. CDR3 nucleotides: TGTGCCAGCAGCTTGGTCGGGGGGAGTAACACCGGGGAGCTGTTTTTT. Its protein product is CASSLVGGSNTGELFF. Full variable domain (rest looked up from reference TRBV5-6 and TRBJ2-2): DAGVTQSPTHLIKTRGQQVTLRCSPKSGHDTVSWYQQALGQGPQFIFQYYEEEERQRGNFPDRFSGHQFPNYSSELNVNALLLGDSALYLCASSLVGGSNTGELFFGEGSRLTVL.

Note on this clonotype: This may come from a read error, since a much larger clone is one base off. The rearrangement uses TRBV7-8 and TRBJ2-5; no firm D call. Between the trimmed V and J ends, which lost 1 base and 3 bases, there was a span of 9 bases. The CDR3 covers 14 residues. CDR1 and CDR2 (germline): SGHVS, FQNEAQ. CDR3 in amino acids: CASSLVGSKETQYF. CDR3 DNA sequence: TGTGCCAGCAGCTTAGTGGGATCAAAAGAGACCCAGTACTTC.

The V gene is TRBV15, the J gene TRBJ2-1; 7 bases match TRBD1. V dropped 6 bases and J dropped 7; count of bases not matched to a gene: 3. The CDR3 sequence is 12 residues long. Germline V gene sequence: CDR1 LNHNV, CDR2 YYDKDF (reference sequence). DNA of the CDR3: TGTGCCACCAGACAACAGGGGAATGAGCAGTTCTTC. Its protein product is CATRQQGNEQFF.

This clonotype was counted a few times. The CDR3 DNA is TGTGCCAGCAGTGAATCGGGACACTACGAGCAGTACGTC. It is translated as CASSESGHYEQYV. V and J are TRBV2 and TRBJ2-7, with D possibly matching TRBD1 (6 bases). CDR1 and CDR2 (germline): SNHLY, FYNNEI. This CDR3 is built from 13 residues. V gave up 2 bases and J gave up 3 bases, with 8 bases separating them.

V is TRBV2 and J is TRBJ1-1; D is ambiguous. Germline CDR1 is SNHLY and CDR2 is FYNNEI. V lost 0 bases to trimming and J lost 5 bases, with 13 bases between them. The CDR3 spans 15 residues. The DNA for the CDR3 is TGTGCCAGCAGTGAAGCGCCTATGGTGGGGACTGAAGCTTTCTTT. It yields the protein CASSEAPMVGTEAFF. The full variable domain, with the rest looked up from reference TRBV2 and TRBJ1-1, is EPEVTQTPSHQVTQMGQEVILRCVPISNHLYFYWYRQILGQKVEFLVSFYNNEISEKSEIFDDQFSVERPDGSNFTLKIRSTKLEDSAMYFCASSEAPMVGTEAFFGQGTRLTVV.

The chain employs TRBV4-3 and TRBJ2-3, with TRBD2 matching over 8 bases. CDR1 LGHNA and CDR2 YSLEER come from the germline V gene. J lost 6 bases, V lost 2 bases, and 7 bases had no gene match. The CDR3 loop spans 15 amino acids. The CDR3 DNA follows: TGCGCCAGCAGCCAACATGGACTAGCAGAGGATACGCAGTATTTT. This codes for CASSQHGLAEDTQYF.

The chain is built from TRBV4-1 and TRBJ1-5; 7 positions agree with TRBD1. Trimming at V came to 1 base and at J to 2 bases, leaving 8 bases not matched to a gene. The CDR3 loop spans 17 amino acids. The germline CDR1 and CDR2 sequences are MGHRA and YSYEKL. CDR3 protein: CASSQVPQGVRNQPQHF. CDR3 DNA: TGCGCCAGCAGCCAAGTACCCCAGGGGGTGCGCAATCAGCCCCAGCATTTT.

In its sample, this clonotype was seen a few times. The chain carries TRBV12-3 or TRBV12-4 and TRBJ1-2; perhaps TRBD1 as D (5 bases). The CDR3 consists of 13 residues. V lost 6 bases to trimming and J lost 8 bases, with 16 bases between them. For the CDR3, the DNA is TGTGCCAGCAGCCGCGGACTGGGGACGGGCTACACCTTC. Amino acid sequence: CASSRGLGTGYTF.